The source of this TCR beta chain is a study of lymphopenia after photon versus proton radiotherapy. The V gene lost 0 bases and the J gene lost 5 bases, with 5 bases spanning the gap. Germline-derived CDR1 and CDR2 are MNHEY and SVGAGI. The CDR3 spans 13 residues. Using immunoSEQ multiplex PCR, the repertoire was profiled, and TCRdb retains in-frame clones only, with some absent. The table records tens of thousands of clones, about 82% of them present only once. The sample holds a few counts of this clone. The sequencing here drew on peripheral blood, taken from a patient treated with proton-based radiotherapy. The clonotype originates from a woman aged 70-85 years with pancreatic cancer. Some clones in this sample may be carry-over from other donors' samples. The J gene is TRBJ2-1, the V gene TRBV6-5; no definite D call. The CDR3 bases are TGTGCCAGCAGTTACTCAGAAAACAATGAGCAGTTCTTC. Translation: CASSYSENNEQFF.